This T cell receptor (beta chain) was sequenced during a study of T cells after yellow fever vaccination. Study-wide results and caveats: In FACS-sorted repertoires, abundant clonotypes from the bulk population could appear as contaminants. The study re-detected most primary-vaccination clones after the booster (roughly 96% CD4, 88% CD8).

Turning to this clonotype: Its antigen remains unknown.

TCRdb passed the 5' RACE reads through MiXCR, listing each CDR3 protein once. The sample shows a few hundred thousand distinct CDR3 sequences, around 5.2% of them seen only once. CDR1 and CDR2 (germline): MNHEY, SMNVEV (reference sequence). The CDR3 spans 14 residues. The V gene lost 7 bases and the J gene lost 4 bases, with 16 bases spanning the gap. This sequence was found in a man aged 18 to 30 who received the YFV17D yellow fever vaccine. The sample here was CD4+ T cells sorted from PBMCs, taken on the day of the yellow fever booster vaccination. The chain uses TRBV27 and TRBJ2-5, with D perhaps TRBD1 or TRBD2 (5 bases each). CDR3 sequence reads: CASNRPRGIETQYF. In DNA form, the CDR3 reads TGTGCCAGCAACAGGCCCCGGGGCATAGAGACCCAGTACTTC.